This T cell receptor beta chain was documented in a study of shared clonotypes between healthy human individuals. The data were produced by immunoSEQ multiplex PCR, yet TCRdb's version contains in-frame clones alone and is incomplete. The repertoire consists of roughly 640,000 clones, with roughly 97% occurring once and the leading ten covering 0.057%. Only Caucasian adults living in Nashville, Tennessee served as donors. A remark on this clone: Its cognate antigen is unknown.

V lost 1 base and J 3 bases, leaving 6 bases between the germline ends. The CDR3 has 14 residues. Looked up from germline, CDR1 is SGHDN and CDR2 is FVKESK. Study-wide results and caveats: Among donors, clonotype sharing was expected to be affected by sequencing depth. Specimens sampled were limited to blood, with tissue repertoires likely differing.

The sample consisted of naive CD4+ T cells sorted from blood. Described subset: CD45RA+ positively selected. The chain links TRBV14 to TRBJ2-2, with a tentative D call TRBD1 (5 bases). The receptor's source is a woman aged 25 to 45 in good health. The CDR3 DNA reads as TGTGCCAGCAGCCAAGCAGGGTACACCGGGGAGCTGTTTTTT. Protein: CASSQAGYTGELFF.